In this sample, the clone carrying this TCR beta chain turned up many times. Its antigen remains unknown. The CDR3 totals 17 residues. The V end was cut by 1 base, the J end by 4 bases, with 17 bases between. Germline CDR1 SGHVS, CDR2 FNYEAQ. These data belong to a study of early T cells in non-severe SARS-CoV-2 infection. Study details: Unsorted whole-blood RNA was sequenced in bulk, leaving chains unpaired. Study observations and caveats: Using VDJdb, the matching emphasized anti-spike CD8 responses while missing private and CD4 specificities.

Unique molecular identifiers were affixed to single, distinct cDNA molecules. TCRdb redid the calling of the 5' RACE reads with MiXCR, one entry per CDR3 protein. The top ten clones hold roughly 6.3% of a sample with 40,000 or so distinct CDR3 sequences, approximately 5.9% of them seen once. The starting material was whole blood, obtained at baseline. This TCR came from an adult who was a healthcare worker with PCR-confirmed SARS-CoV-2 infection or an uninfected control (not recorded which). The rearrangement uses TRBV7-6 and TRBJ2-1, with a possible D match to TRBD2 (6 bases). The CDR3 reads CASSLESRASAYNEQFF. Written as DNA, the CDR3 is TGTGCCAGCAGCTTAGAGTCCCGGGCTAGCGCTTACAATGAGCAGTTCTTC.